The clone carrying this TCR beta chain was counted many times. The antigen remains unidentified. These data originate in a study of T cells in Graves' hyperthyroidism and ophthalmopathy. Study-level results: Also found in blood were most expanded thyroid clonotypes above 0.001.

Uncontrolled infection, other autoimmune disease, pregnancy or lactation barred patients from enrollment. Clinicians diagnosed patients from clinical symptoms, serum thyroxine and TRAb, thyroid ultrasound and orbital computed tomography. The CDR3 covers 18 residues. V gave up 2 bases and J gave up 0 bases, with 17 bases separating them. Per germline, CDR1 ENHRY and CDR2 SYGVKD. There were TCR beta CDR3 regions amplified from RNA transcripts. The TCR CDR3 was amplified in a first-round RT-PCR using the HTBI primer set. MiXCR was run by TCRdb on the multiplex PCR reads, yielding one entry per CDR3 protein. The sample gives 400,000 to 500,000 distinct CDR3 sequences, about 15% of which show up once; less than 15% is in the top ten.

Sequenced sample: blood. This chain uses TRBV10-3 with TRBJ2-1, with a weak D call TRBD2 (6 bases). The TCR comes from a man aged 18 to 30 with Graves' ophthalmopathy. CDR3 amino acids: CAISEKYGLWSSYNEQFF. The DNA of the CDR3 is TGTGCCATCAGTGAGAAGTACGGACTATGGAGCTCCTACAATGAGCAGTTCTTC.